One sample yielded the 21 T cell receptor beta chains listed below, sequenced in a study of blood T cell repertoires in COVID-19. Sequenced by immunoSEQ multiplex PCR; TCRdb stores in-frame clones only, minus some. The repertoire holds 100,000 to 150,000 clones, with approximately 80% as singletons. The sample was peripheral blood. The receptor set was obtained from a woman aged 50 to 65 with acute or convalescent COVID-19.

This chain links TRBV6-6 with TRBJ2-2, with D possibly being TRBD1 (5 bases). V lost 7 bases and J lost 6, with 15 bases in between. The CDR3 spans 14 residues. Germline V gene data show CDR1 as MNHNY and CDR2 as SVGAGI (reference sequence). The CDR3 coding sequence is TGTGCCAGCACCAGGGATCCGGTTCCCGGGGAGCTGTTTTTT. This encodes CASTRDPVPGELFF.

The CDR3 reads CSVVMRRDTEAFF. Here the CDR3 DNA reads TGCAGCGTTGTAATGAGACGGGACACTGAAGCTTTCTTT. The chain links TRBV29-1 to TRBJ1-1, with D unclear. The V gene lost 4 bases and the J gene lost 3 bases, with 12 bases spanning the gap. The CDR3 loop spans 13 amino acids. Germline V gene data show CDR1 as SQVTM and CDR2 as ANQGSEA.

This clone was detected once. V is TRBV3-1 (or the pseudogene TRBV3-2) and J is TRBJ2-1, with 8 bases fitting TRBD2. V lost 3 bases, J lost 6 bases, and 7 bases stayed unmatched. Germline V gives CDR1 LGHDT, CDR2 YNNKEL (reference sequence). The length of the CDR3 is 15 residues. The CDR3 coding sequence is TGTGCCAGCAGCCACAGCGGGAGTGATACCAATGAGCAGTTCTTC. Translated: CASSHSGSDTNEQFF.

DNA of the CDR3: TGTGCCAGCTCACCACAACAGGAATCGCGAAATAATTCACCCCTCCACTTT. It encodes CASSPQQESRNNSPLHF. This sequence joins TRBV18 and TRBJ1-6, with TRBD1 as a possible D gene (5 bases). The V gene lost 1 base and the J gene lost 5 bases, with 15 bases spanning the gap. Germline V lookup: CDR1 KGHSH, CDR2 LQKENI. CDR3 size: 17 residues.

This sequence joins TRBV21-1 and TRBJ2-1; the table's TRBD2 call for D was not verified on the DNA. TRBV21-1 is described as a pseudogene. There are 20 residues in the CDR3. CDR3 residues: CASSRGPGLAGLSSYNEQFF. The CDR3 DNA reads as TGTGCCAGCAGCAGGGGCCCGGGACTAGCGGGGCTAAGCTCCTACAATGAGCAGTTCTTC.

V is TRBV9 and J is TRBJ2-7; the D gene is possibly TRBD1 (7 bases). CDR1 is SGDLS, CDR2 YYNGEE, per germline. This CDR3 has 16 amino acids. The V end was cut by 0 bases, the J end by 2 bases, with 15 bases between. This chain's CDR3 is CASSVGGPGGTYEQYF. In nucleotides, the CDR3 is TGTGCCAGCAGCGTAGGGGGCCCAGGGGGGACCTACGAGCAGTACTTC.

This clone was seen just once. The chain carries TRBV11-1 and TRBJ2-3; D possibly corresponds to TRBD2 (6 bases). The CDR3 length is 16 residues. The germline V gene has CDR1 SGHAT and CDR2 FQDESV (reference sequence). V was shortened by 5 bases and J by 0 bases, with 15 bases between the two germline ends. CDR3 sequence (DNA): TGTGCCAGCAGCCCTGGGACTCTTAAAAGCACAGATACGCAGTATTTT. It specifies CASSPGTLKSTDTQYF.

The rearrangement uses TRBV3-1 (or the pseudogene TRBV3-2) and TRBJ2-5; D ambiguous. Trimming pared 0 bases from V and 1 base from J, leaving 9 bases between. The CDR3 loop spans 15 amino acids. Germline-derived CDR1 and CDR2 are LGHDT and YNNKEL (reference sequence). The DNA for the CDR3 is TGTGCCAGCAGCCAAGAGGGCTACCCCCAAGAGACCCAGTACTTC. This sequence encodes CASSQEGYPQETQYF.

J is TRBJ2-7 and V is TRBV28; 8 bases are shared with TRBD1. V was clipped by 9 bases and J by 7 bases; unmatched bases: 17. Germline CDR1 MDHEN, CDR2 SYDVKM. This CDR3 is built from 15 residues. CDR3 region: CASVERTGKPWEQYF. CDR3 coding DNA: TGTGCCAGTGTTGAAAGGACAGGGAAACCCTGGGAGCAGTACTTC.

This chain links TRBV5-8 with TRBJ1-6, with D hard to call. The germline V gene encodes CDR1 SGHTS and CDR2 YDEGEE. The CDR3 length is 13 residues. CDR3 amino acids: CAYGRERYSPLHF. The CDR3 nucleotides read TGTGCTTACGGTCGGGAAAGGTATTCACCCCTCCACTTT.

V usage is TRBV6-5 and J usage is TRBJ2-7, with D possibly being TRBD1 (6 bases). Germline V lookup: CDR1 MNHEY, CDR2 SVGAGI. V shed 6 bases and J shed 4 bases, with 16 bases lying between them. This CDR3 is 14 amino acids long. CDR3 DNA: TGTGCCAGCAGGCCAGGGGCAGTCGGTTACGAGCAGTACTTC. It is translated as CASRPGAVGYEQYF.

This chain links TRBV5-1 with TRBJ2-3, with 9 bases fitting TRBD1. This CDR3 has 15 residues. Germline CDR1 reads SGHRS; CDR2 reads YFSETQ. Unmatched junction bases numbered 8, after V lost 5 bases and J lost 4 bases. The CDR3 protein is CASSARTGEADTQYF. The DNA of the CDR3 is TGCGCCAGCAGTGCCAGGACAGGGGAGGCAGATACGCAGTATTTT.

This clone was counted only a few times. The chain has TRBV19 and TRBJ1-1, with TRBD1 matching over 8 bases. This CDR3 has 15 residues. The V segment lost 4 bases and the J segment 6 bases; nucleotides outside the gene matches: 10. The V gene's germline CDR1 is LNHDA and CDR2 SQIVND (reference sequence). The CDR3 DNA follows: TGTGCCAGTAGTAACACTGGACAGGGAGTCGCTGAAGCTTTCTTT. This encodes CASSNTGQGVAEAFF.

The genes are TRBV18 and TRBJ1-5, with D possibly TRBD1 on 5 matching bases. V lost 1 base and J lost 3, with 13 bases in between. From germline, CDR1 is KGHSH and CDR2 LQKENI. CDR3 length: 16 amino acids. CDR3 amino acids: CASSPQPPGDNQPQHF. CDR3 nucleotides: TGTGCCAGCTCACCACAACCCCCGGGGGACAATCAGCCCCAGCATTTT.

The chain combines TRBV5-1 with TRBJ2-3, with D tentatively TRBD1 (5 bases). CDR3 length: 16 amino acids. V was shortened by 0 bases and J by 0 bases, with 11 bases between the two germline ends. Germline lookup yields CDR1 SGHRS and CDR2 YFSETQ. CDR3 DNA: TGCGCCAGCAGCTTGGGTGGGGCTACTAGCACAGATACGCAGTATTTT. This encodes CASSLGGATSTDTQYF.

This clone was counted a single time. This sequence joins TRBV27 and TRBJ2-5; 8 nucleotides align to TRBD1. The CDR3 is made up of 18 amino acids. Germline CDR1 is MNHEY and CDR2 is SMNVEV (reference sequence). With 5 bases clipped from V and 4 bases from J, the junction kept 18 bases outside the gene matches. DNA for the CDR3: TGTGCCAGCAGTGTCTCCCGCCTGGACAGGGTTTTTGGAGAGACCCAGTACTTC. This translates into CASSVSRLDRVFGETQYF.

The chain uses TRBV4-1 and TRBJ2-7; D remains unclear. The length of the CDR3 is 16 residues. Per the germline V gene, CDR1 is MGHRA and CDR2 is YSYEKL. The V end was cut by 1 base, the J end by 2 bases, with 15 bases between. CDR3 bases: TGCGCCAGCAGCCAAGCCCCCAACGTTCAGACCTACGAGCAGTACTTC. This gives the protein CASSQAPNVQTYEQYF.

The chain joins TRBV19 to TRBJ1-2; the match to TRBD1 covers 7 bases. V lost 1 base to trimming and J lost 1 base; unmatched junction nucleotides: 3. The germline V gene has CDR1 LNHDA and CDR2 SQIVND (reference sequence). CDR3 length equals 15 residues. DNA of the CDR3: TGTGCCAGTAGTATAGCACAGGGGTTTAACTATGGCTACACCTTC. It specifies CASSIAQGFNYGYTF.

This rearrangement joins TRBV18 to TRBJ1-5, with D tentatively TRBD1 (5 bases). This CDR3 has 15 amino acids. CDR1 is KGHSH, CDR2 LQKENI, per germline. Trimming removed 1 base at V and 5 bases at J, with 12 bases between. CDR3 loop: CASSPRRGGHQPQHF. CDR3 in DNA: TGTGCCAGCTCACCACGTAGGGGCGGTCATCAGCCCCAGCATTTT.

DNA for the CDR3: TGTGCCAGCAGACCGAACAGCCAAATTGCGTACGAGCAGTACTTC. Encoded protein: CASRPNSQIAYEQYF. V and J are TRBV27 and TRBJ2-7; no clear D. Trimming took off 6 bases at V and 4 bases at J, with 19 bases between the two ends. The V gene's germline CDR1 is MNHEY and CDR2 SMNVEV (reference sequence). The CDR3 contains 15 residues.

This clone was recorded once. J is TRBJ1-3 and V is TRBV7-8; TRBD1 matches at 7 bases. In germline, CDR1 is SGHVS, CDR2 FQNEAQ. The CDR3 is 16 residues long. V shed 8 bases and J 0 bases; nucleotides not matched to a gene: 10. The CDR3 region is CASGVGGGSSGNTIYF. CDR3 nucleotides: TGTGCCAGCGGGGTAGGAGGGGGCAGCTCTGGAAACACCATATATTTT.